Detailed here is one T cell receptor (beta chain). The antigen it recognizes is unknown. Per-nucleotide qualities are absent, and no much larger clonotype sits a single base away. For this chain, trimming is 0 bases at the V end and 7 bases at the J end, and the number of junction bases without a gene match is 6. CDR1 and CDR2, looked up from the germline V gene (reference sequence), are LGHDT and YNNKEL. The cysteine opens and the phenylalanine closes a CDR3 of 16 amino acids. Only the CDR3 part of the read is kept: 48 bases, read in frame from the first base. The sample belongs to a study of blood T cell repertoires in COVID-19 (dated by TCRdb to the early 2020s). For the wider study: Samples covering the acute and convalescent phases of COVID-19 were provided by collaborators in the United States, Italy and Spain. The material from the prospective study consisted of cDNA or gDNA derived from T cells, B-cell-depleted T cells, or PBMCs. The dataset comprised deeply sampled blood TCRbeta repertoires from subjects exposed to, actively infected with, or recovered from COVID-19. The repertoires were released in a freely available public database intended as a resource for research on the immune response to SARS-CoV-2. Samples came from the ongoing ImmuneRACE study (first 160 participants) plus 1,254 subjects from 6 global collaborators. Sample metadata almost always included a de-identified subject ID, COVID-19 status, age in years and sex. HLA class I and class II types, where available, came from metadata supplied by the sample provider rather than from assay-based typing.

Enrolling through a virtual design, the prospective study's participants ranged in age from roughly 18 to 89 years and lived across some 22 United States geographic areas. In the prospective study, participants were assigned to cohorts based on the clinical history participants reported in a screening survey and a study questionnaire. In the prospective study, mobile phlebotomists collected whole blood, serum and a nasopharyngeal or oropharyngeal swab from each participant. Prospective study participants could optionally give additional blood draws and questionnaires over an approximately 2-month period. Before DNA extraction, prospective study blood samples were shipped either frozen or at room temperature. The immunoSEQ Assay, a bias-controlled multiplex PCR, was used to amplify TCRbeta CDR3 regions from genomic DNA. As for how the authors treated the data: Within the assay, amplification of reference gene primers was used to estimate how many nucleated cells each sample contained. To quantify the absolute abundance of each unique TCRbeta CDR3 rearrangement, sequence reads were collapsed and filtered. Productive Simpson clonality was computed per sample as the square root of Simpson's diversity index over productive rearrangements. Sourced from immuneACCESS, this table was stored by TCRdb with only in-frame sequences that have V and J called. A share of the clones is absent; for the studies checked, an unresolved V gene accounts for under half, and the remainder has no known explanation. V and J calls and clone size come straight from that table; D and trimming were deduced from the DNA. The sample table holds about 160,000 clones, of which over 75% were seen once. The leading ten clones occupy roughly 5.7% of the sample.

Results the study describes overall, beyond this receptor: How much clinical and demographic metadata was included differed by source and by participant, and the metadata was provided uncurated.

Sequencing was carried out using PBMCs or T cells enriched from blood (not recorded which). Here the chain combines TRBV3-1 (or the pseudogene TRBV3-2) and TRBJ1-6; 7 nucleotides in the junction match TRBD1. This TCR derives from a woman aged 40 to 55 with acute COVID-19. Here the CDR3 is given as CASSQEQGKLNSPLHF. The DNA sequence is as follows: TGTGCCAGCAGCCAAGAACAGGGGAAACTAAATTCACCCCTCCACTTT.